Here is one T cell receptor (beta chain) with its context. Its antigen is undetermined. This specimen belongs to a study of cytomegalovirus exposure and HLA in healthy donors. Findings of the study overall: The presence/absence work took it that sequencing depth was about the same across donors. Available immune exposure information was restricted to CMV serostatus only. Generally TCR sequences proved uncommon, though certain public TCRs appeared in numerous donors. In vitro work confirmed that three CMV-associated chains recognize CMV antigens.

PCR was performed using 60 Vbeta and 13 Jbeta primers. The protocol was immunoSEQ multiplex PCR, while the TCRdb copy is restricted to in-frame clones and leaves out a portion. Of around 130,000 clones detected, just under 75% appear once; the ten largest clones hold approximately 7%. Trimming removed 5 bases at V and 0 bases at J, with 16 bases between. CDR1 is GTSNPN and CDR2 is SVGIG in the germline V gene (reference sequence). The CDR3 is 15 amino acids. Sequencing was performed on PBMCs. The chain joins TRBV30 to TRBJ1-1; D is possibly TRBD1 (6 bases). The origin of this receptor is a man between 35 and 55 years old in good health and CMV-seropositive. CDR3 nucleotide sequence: TGTGCCTGGCGTCCCGCTGGGACACTGAACACTGAAGCTTTCTTT. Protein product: CAWRPAGTLNTEAFF.